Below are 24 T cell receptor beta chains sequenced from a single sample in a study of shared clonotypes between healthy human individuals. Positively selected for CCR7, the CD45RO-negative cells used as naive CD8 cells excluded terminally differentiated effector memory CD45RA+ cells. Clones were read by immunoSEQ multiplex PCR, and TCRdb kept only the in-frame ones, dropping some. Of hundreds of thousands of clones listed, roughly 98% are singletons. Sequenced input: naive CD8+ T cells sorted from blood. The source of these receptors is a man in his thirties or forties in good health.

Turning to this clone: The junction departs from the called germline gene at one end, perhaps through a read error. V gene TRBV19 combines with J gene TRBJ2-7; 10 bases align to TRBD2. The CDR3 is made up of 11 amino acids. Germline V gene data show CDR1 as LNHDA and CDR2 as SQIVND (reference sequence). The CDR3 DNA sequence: TGCGCTAGCGGGAGTAACTACGAGCAGTACTTC. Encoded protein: CASGSNYEQYF.

The chain's CDR3 is CASSQDMVSYEQYF. CDR3 bases: TGTGCCAGCAGCCAAGATATGGTTTCCTACGAGCAGTACTTC. This sequence joins TRBV4-2 and TRBJ2-7, with no clear D. The CDR3 totals 14 residues. V lost 0 bases and J lost 1, with 7 bases in between. Germline lookup yields CDR1 LGHNA and CDR2 YNFKEQ.

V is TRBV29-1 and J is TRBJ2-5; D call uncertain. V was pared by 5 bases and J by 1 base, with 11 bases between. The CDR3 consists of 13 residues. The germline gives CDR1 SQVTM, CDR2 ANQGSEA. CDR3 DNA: TGCAGCGTTTACGGTCTCAGCCAAGAGACCCAGTACTTC. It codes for CSVYGLSQETQYF.

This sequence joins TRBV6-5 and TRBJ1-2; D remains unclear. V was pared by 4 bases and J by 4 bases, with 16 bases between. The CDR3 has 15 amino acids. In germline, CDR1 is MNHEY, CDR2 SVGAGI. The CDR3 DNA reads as TGTGCCAGCAGTTCTAGAGTAACGGAAACCTATGGCTACACCTTC. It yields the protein CASSSRVTETYGYTF.

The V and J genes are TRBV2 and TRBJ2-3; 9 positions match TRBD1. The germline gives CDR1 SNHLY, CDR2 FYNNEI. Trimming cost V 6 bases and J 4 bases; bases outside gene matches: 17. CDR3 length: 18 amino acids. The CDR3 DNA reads TGTGCCAGCAGCATAAGGGGGGGGACAGGGCTGGTCGCAGATACGCAGTATTTT. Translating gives CASSIRGGTGLVADTQYF. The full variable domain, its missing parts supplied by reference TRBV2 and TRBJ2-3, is EPEVTQTPSHQVTQMGQEVILRCVPISNHLYFYWYRQILGQKVEFLVSFYNNEISEKSEIFDDQFSVERPDGSNFTLKIRSTKLEDSAMYFCASSIRGGTGLVADTQYFGPGTRLTVL.

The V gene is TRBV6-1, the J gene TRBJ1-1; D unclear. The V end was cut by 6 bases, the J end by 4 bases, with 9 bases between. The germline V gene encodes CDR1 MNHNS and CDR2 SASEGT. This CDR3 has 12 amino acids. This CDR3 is CASRDIGTEAFF. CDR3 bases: TGTGCCAGCAGAGATATTGGCACTGAAGCTTTCTTT.

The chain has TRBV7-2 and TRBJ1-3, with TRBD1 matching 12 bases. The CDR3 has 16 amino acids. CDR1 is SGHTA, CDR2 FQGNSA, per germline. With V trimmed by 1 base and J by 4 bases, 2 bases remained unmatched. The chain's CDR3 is CASSLGGQGAGNTIYF. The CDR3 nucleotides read TGTGCCAGCAGCTTAGGGGGACAGGGGGCCGGAAACACCATATATTTT.

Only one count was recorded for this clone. In nucleotides, the CDR3 is TGTGCCGGACGAGCGGGAGTCGACACCGGGGAGCTGTTTTTT. Translating gives CAGRAGVDTGELFF. The genes are TRBV7-9 and TRBJ2-2, with TRBD2 matching 8 bases. The ends lost 11 bases at V and 3 bases at J; junction bases unmatched: 8. This CDR3 is built from 14 residues. Germline V lookup: CDR1 SEHNR, CDR2 FQNEAQ (reference sequence).

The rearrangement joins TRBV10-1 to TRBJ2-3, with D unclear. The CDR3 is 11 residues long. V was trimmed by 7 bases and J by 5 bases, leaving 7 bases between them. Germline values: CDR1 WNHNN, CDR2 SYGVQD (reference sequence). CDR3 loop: CASKYGDTQYF. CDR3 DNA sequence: TGCGCCAGCAAATACGGAGATACGCAGTATTTT.

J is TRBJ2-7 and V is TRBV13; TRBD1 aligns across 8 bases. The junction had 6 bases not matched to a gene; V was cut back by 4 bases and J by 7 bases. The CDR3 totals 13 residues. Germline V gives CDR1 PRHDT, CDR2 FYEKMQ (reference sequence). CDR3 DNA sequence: TGTGCCAGCAGCTCAGGGGGCCCGGGAGAGCAGTACTTC. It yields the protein CASSSGGPGEQYF.

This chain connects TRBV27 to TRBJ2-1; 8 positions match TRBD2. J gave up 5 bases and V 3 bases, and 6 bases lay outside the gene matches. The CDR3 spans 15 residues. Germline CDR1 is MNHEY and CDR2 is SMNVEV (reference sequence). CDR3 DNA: TGTGCCAGCAGTTTTTTTAGCGGGAAGAACAATGAGCAGTTCTTC. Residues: CASSFFSGKNNEQFF.

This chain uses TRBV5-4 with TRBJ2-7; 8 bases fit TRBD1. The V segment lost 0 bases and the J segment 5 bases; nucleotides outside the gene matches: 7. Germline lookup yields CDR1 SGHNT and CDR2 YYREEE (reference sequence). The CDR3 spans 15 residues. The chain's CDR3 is CASSLVDRGIHEQYF. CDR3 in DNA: TGTGCCAGCAGCTTGGTTGACAGGGGTATCCACGAGCAGTACTTC.

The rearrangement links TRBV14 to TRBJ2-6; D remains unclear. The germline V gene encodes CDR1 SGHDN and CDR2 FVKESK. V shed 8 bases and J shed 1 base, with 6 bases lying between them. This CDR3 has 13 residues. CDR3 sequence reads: CASGISGANVLTF. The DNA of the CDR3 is TGTGCCAGCGGGATATCTGGGGCCAACGTCCTGACTTTC.

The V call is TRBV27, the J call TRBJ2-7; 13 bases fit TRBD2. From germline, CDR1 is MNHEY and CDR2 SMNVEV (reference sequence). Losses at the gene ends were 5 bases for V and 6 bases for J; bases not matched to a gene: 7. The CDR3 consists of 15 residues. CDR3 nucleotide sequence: TGTGCCAGCAGTCTAGGGACTAGCGGGACTCTCGAGCAGTACTTC. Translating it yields CASSLGTSGTLEQYF.

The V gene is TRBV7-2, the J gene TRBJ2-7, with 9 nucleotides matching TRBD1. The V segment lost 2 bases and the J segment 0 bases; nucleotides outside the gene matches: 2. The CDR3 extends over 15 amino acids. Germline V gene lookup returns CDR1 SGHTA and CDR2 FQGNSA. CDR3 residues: CASSLRDRASYEQYF. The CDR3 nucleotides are TGTGCCAGCAGCTTAAGGGACAGGGCCTCCTACGAGCAGTACTTC.

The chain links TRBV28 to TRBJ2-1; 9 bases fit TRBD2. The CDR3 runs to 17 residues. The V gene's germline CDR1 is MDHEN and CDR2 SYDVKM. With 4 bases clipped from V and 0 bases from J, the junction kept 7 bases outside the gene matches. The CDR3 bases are TGTGCCAGCAGTTCTCTGGCGGGAGGGTCCTCCTACAATGAGCAGTTCTTC. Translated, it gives CASSSLAGGSSYNEQFF.

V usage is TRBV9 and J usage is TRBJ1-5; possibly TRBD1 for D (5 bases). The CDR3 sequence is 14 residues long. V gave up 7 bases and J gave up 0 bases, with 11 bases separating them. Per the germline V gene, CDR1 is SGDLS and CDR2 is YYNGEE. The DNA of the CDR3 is TGTGCCAGCGGGGCAACAAGTAGCAATCAGCCCCAGCATTTT. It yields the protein CASGATSSNQPQHF.

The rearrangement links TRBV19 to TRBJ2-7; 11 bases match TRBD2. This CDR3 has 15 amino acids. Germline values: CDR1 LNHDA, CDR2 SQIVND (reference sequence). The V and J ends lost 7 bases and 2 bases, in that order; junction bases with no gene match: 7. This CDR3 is CASTEVAGGPYEQYF. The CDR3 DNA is TGTGCCAGTACTGAGGTAGCGGGAGGGCCCTACGAGCAGTACTTC.

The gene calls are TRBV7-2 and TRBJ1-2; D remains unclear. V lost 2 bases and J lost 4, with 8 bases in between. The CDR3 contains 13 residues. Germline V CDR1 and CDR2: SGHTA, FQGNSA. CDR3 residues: CASSLSEGYGYTF. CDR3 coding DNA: TGTGCCAGCAGCTTATCAGAAGGCTATGGCTACACCTTC. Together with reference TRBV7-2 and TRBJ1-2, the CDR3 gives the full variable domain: GAGVSQSPSNKVTEKGKDVELRCDPISGHTALYWYRQSLGQGLEFLIYFQGNSAPDKSGLPSDRFSAERTGGSVSTLTIQRTQQEDSAVYLCASSLSEGYGYTFGSGTRLTVV.

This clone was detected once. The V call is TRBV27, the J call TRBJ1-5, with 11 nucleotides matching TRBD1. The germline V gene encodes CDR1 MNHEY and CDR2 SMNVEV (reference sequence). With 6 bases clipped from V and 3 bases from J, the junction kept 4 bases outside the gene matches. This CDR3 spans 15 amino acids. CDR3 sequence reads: CASRRTGGVNQPQHF. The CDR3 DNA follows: TGTGCCAGCAGAAGGACAGGGGGCGTCAATCAGCCCCAGCATTTT.

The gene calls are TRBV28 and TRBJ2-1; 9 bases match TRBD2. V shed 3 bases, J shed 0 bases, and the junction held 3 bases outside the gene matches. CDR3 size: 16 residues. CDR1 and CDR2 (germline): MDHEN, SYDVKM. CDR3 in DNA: TGTGCCAGCAGTTTTAGGCGGGAGGGCTCCTACAATGAGCAGTTCTTC. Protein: CASSFRREGSYNEQFF.

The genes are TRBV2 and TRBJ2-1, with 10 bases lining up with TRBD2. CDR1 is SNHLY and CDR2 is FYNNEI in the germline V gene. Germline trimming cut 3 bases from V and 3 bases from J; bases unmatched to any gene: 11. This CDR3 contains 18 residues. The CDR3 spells CASSDYLVGLAVYNEQFF. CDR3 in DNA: TGTGCCAGCAGTGATTATTTGGTTGGACTAGCGGTCTACAATGAGCAGTTCTTC.

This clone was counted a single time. As DNA, the CDR3 is TGCGCCAGCAGCCCGACCCACCACCTCACAGATACGCAGTATTTT. Amino acid sequence: CASSPTHHLTDTQYF. The V and J genes are TRBV5-1 and TRBJ2-3, with no clear D. Germline CDR1 and CDR2: SGHRS and YFSETQ. Between the trimmed V and J ends, which lost 4 bases and 2 bases, there was a span of 14 bases. The CDR3 runs 15 residues.

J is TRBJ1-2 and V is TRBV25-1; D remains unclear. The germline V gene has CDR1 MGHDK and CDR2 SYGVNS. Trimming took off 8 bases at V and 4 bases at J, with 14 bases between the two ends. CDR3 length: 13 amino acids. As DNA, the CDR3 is TGTGCCAGCCTAGGTGGGATCTCCTATGGCTACACCTTC. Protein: CASLGGISYGYTF.